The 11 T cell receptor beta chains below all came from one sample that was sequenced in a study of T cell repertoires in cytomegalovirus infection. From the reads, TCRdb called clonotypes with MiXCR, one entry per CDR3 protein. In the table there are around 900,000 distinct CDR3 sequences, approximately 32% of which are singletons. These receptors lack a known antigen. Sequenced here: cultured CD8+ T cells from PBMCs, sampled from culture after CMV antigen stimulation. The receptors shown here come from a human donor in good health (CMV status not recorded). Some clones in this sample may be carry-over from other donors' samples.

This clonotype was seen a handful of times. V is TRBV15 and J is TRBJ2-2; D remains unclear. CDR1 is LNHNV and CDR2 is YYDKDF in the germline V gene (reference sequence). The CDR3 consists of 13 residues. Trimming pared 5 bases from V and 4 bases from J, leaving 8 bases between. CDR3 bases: TGTGCCACCAGCGGTTACCGCACCGGGGAGCTGTTTTTT. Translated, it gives CATSGYRTGELFF.

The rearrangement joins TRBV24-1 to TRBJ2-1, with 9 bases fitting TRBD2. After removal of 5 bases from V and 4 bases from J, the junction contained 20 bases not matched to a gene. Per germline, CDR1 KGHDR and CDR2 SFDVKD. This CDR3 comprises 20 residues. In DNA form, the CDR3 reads TGTGCCACCAGTGGAGGGTGGGAGGAGCCGGGACTAGCCGAATACAATGAGCAGTTCTTC. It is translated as CATSGGWEEPGLAEYNEQFF.

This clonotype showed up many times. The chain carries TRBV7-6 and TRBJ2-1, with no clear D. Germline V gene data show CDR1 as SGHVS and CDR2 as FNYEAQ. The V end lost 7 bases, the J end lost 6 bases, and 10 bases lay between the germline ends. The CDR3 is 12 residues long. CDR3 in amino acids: CASTLNGNEQFF. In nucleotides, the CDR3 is TGTGCCAGCACCCTGAACGGCAATGAGCAGTTCTTC.

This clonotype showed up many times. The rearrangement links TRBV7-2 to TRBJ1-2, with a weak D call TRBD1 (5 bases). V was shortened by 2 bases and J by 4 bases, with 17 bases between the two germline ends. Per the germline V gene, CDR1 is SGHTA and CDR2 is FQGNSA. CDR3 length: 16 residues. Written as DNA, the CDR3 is TGTGCCAGCAGCTTATGGTCCAGGGAGCCAGGCTATGGCTACACCTTC. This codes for CASSLWSREPGYGYTF.

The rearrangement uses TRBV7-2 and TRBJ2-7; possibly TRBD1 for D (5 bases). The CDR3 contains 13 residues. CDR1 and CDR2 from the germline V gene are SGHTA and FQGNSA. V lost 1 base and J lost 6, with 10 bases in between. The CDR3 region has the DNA TGTGCCAGCAGCTTAGGCAGGGTGAGCGAGCAGTACGTC. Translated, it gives CASSLGRVSEQYV.

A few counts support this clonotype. The chain's CDR3 is CASSGGPEQFF. The CDR3 coding sequence is TGTGCCAGTAGTGGGGGACCAGAGCAGTTCTTC. The gene calls are TRBV19 and TRBJ2-1; either TRBD1 or TRBD2 may supply D (5 bases each). The CDR3 is 11 residues long. Between the trimmed V and J ends, which lost 5 bases and 10 bases, there was a span of 9 bases. Germline V lookup: CDR1 LNHDA, CDR2 SQIVND (reference sequence).

As DNA, the CDR3 is TGTGCCAGCAGTGAAAGGCCGAACACCGGGGAGCTGTTTTTT. Its translation is CASSERPNTGELFF. V is TRBV2 and J is TRBJ2-2; no firm D call. The CDR3 consists of 14 residues. Germline assignment: CDR1 SNHLY and CDR2 FYNNEI. V dropped 2 bases and J dropped 0 bases, with 4 bases sitting between them.

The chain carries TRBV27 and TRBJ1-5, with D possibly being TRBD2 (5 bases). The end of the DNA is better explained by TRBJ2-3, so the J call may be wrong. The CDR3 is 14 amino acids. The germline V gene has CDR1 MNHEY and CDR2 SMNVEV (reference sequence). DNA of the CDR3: TGTGCCAGCAGCCCCGCGGGCCCCGATCAGCCCCAGTATTTT. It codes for CASSPAGPDQPQYF.

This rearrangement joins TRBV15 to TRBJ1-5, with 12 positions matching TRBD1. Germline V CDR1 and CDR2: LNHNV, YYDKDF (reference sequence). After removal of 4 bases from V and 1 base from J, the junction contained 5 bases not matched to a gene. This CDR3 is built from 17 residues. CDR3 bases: TGTGCCACCAGCACCGGGACAGGGGGCGCGAGCAATCAGCCCCAGCATTTT. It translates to CATSTGTGGASNQPQHF. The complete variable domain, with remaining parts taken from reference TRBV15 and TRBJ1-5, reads DAMVIQNPRYQVTQFGKPVTLSCSQTLNHNVMYWYQQKSSQAPKLLFHYYDKDFNNEADTPDNFQSRRPNTSFCFLDIRSPGLGDTAMYLCATSTGTGGASNQPQHFGDGTRLSIL.

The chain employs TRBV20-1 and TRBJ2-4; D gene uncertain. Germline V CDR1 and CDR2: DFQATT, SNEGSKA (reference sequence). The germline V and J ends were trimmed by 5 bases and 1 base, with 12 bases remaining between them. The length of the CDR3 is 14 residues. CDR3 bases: TGCAGTGCTTGGGGAAGAGAGGCCAAAAACATTCAGTACTTC. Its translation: CSAWGREAKNIQYF.

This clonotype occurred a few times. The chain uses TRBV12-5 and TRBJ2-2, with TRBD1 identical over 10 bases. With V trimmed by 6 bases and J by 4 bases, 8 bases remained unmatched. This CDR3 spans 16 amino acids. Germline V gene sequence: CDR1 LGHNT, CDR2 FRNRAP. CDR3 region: CASGFGTGVGTGELFF. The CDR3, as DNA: TGTGCTAGTGGCTTTGGGACAGGGGTCGGCACCGGGGAGCTGTTTTTT.